The 27 T cell receptor beta chains given below trace back to one sample, sequenced in a study of T cell repertoires in cytomegalovirus infection. Antigens of these TCRs are unknown. MiXCR was run by TCRdb on the reads, yielding one entry per CDR3 protein. The sample records some 480,000 distinct CDR3 sequences, roughly a third being singletons. The sequencing here drew on cultured PBMCs, taken from culture after CMV antigen stimulation. The receptor set was obtained from a human donor in good health (CMV status not recorded). Some clones in this sample may be carry-over from other donors' samples.

This clonotype was detected only a few times. The chain links TRBV20-1 to TRBJ2-1, with D unresolved. V gave up 3 bases and J gave up 7 bases, with 7 bases separating them. Looked up from germline, CDR1 is DFQATT and CDR2 is SNEGSKA (reference sequence). The CDR3 consists of 11 residues. This CDR3 is CSASGVNEQFF. As DNA, the CDR3 is TGCAGTGCTAGTGGCGTTAATGAGCAGTTCTTC.

Only a few counts were recorded for this clonotype. The chain uses TRBV7-2 and TRBJ2-7; 11 nucleotides match TRBD2. The V segment lost 3 bases and the J segment 0 bases; nucleotides outside the gene matches: 1. The CDR3 has 15 amino acids. CDR1 is SGHTA, CDR2 FQGNSA, per germline. The CDR3 loop is CASSLTSGTSYEQYF. The DNA for the CDR3 is TGTGCCAGCAGCTTGACTAGCGGGACCTCCTACGAGCAGTACTTC.

The chain carries TRBV20-1 and TRBJ1-5, with D maybe TRBD1 (6 bases). The CDR3 is made up of 13 amino acids. V was shortened by 6 bases and J by 3 bases, with 12 bases between the two germline ends. The germline V gene encodes CDR1 DFQATT and CDR2 SNEGSKA (reference sequence). CDR3 bases: TGCAGTGCGAGGGTGGGGGCCAATCAGCCCCAGCATTTT. Protein product: CSARVGANQPQHF.

This clonotype was seen more than once but under ten times. The V and J genes are TRBV5-1 and TRBJ2-1, with TRBD1 matching 11 bases. V shed 4 bases, J shed 7 bases, and the junction held 10 bases outside the gene matches. From germline, CDR1 is SGHRS and CDR2 YFSETQ. The CDR3 is made up of 16 amino acids. CDR3 protein: CASSQGSGQGDNEQFF. The CDR3 nucleotides are TGCGCCAGCAGCCAGGGGTCGGGACAGGGGGATAATGAGCAGTTCTTC.

The rearrangement joins TRBV4-1 to TRBJ1-6; no reliable D call. The germline gives CDR1 MGHRA, CDR2 YSYEKL. The CDR3 covers 13 residues. Trimming cost V 2 bases and J 5 bases, with 4 bases left between them. The CDR3 sequence is CASSQQDNSPLHF. The CDR3, as DNA: TGCGCCAGCAGCCAACAGGATAATTCACCCCTCCACTTT.

The rearrangement links TRBV7-9 to TRBJ1-4; TRBD1 is a possible D gene (5 bases). CDR1 SEHNR and CDR2 FQNEAQ come from the germline V gene (reference sequence). Trimming took off 3 bases at V and 5 bases at J, with 25 bases between the two ends. The CDR3 extends over 19 amino acids. This CDR3 is CASSLPLTYSRDPNEKLFF. The CDR3, as DNA: TGTGCCAGCAGCTTGCCCCTCACATATTCTCGGGACCCCAATGAAAAACTGTTTTTT.

This rearrangement joins TRBV6-6 to TRBJ1-5; D gene ambiguous. CDR1 is MNHNY, CDR2 SVGAGI, per germline (reference sequence). V gave up 0 bases and J gave up 0 bases, with 9 bases separating them. The CDR3 totals 16 residues. This CDR3 is CASSYSQQVSNQPQHF. CDR3 coding DNA: TGTGCCAGCAGTTACTCCCAGCAAGTTAGCAATCAGCCCCAGCATTTT.

The chain couples TRBV28 to TRBJ2-1; D unresolved. Germline V gene sequence: CDR1 MDHEN, CDR2 SYDVKM. The CDR3 loop spans 12 amino acids. V was shortened by 6 bases and J by 8 bases, with 11 bases between the two germline ends. Here the CDR3 reads CASRGLGYEQFF. CDR3 nucleotide sequence: TGTGCCAGCAGGGGATTAGGATATGAGCAGTTCTTC.

J is TRBJ2-7 and V is TRBV6-2 or TRBV6-3, with 9 bases fitting TRBD2. The CDR3 has 23 residues. Germline V lookup: CDR1 MNHEY, CDR2 SVGEGT. V shed 6 bases, J shed 0 bases, and the junction held 30 bases outside the gene matches. The CDR3: CASRARTFRLAEAGRLSSYEQYV. CDR3 in DNA: TGTGCCAGCAGGGCCCGGACGTTCCGACTAGCGGAAGCTGGGCGCCTGAGCTCCTACGAGCAGTACGTC.

This sequence joins TRBV2 and TRBJ2-7, with 9 positions matching TRBD2. CDR3 length: 15 residues. The J segment lost 2 bases and the V segment lost 4 bases, leaving 6 bases of the junction unmatched. Germline V gives CDR1 SNHLY, CDR2 FYNNEI. The CDR3 loop is CASSGISGGTYEQYF. The CDR3 nucleotides are TGTGCCAGCAGTGGGATTAGCGGGGGCACCTACGAGCAGTACTTC. The full variable domain, in which reference TRBV2 and TRBJ2-7 provide the parts outside the CDR3, is EPEVTQTPSHQVTQMGQEVILRCVPISNHLYFYWYRQILGQKVEFLVSFYNNEISEKSEIFDDQFSVERPDGSNFTLKIRSTKLEDSAMYFCASSGISGGTYEQYFGPGTRLTVT.

J is TRBJ1-4 and V is TRBV5-8; D uncertain. Germline V CDR1 and CDR2: SGHTS, YDEGEE. Trimming took off 2 bases at V and 3 bases at J, with 11 bases between the two ends. The CDR3 has 15 residues. CDR3: CASSFAGRSNEKLFF. CDR3 coding DNA: TGTGCCAGCAGCTTCGCTGGAAGATCTAATGAAAAACTGTTTTTT.

This clonotype showed up just a few times. The chain has TRBV20-1 and TRBJ1-1; no reliable D call. This CDR3 has 14 amino acids. V lost 4 bases and J lost 4, with 16 bases in between. Germline CDR1 and CDR2: DFQATT and SNEGSKA (reference sequence). CDR3 residues: CSAIAFRKGTEAFF. The DNA of the CDR3 is TGCAGTGCTATCGCCTTTCGAAAGGGCACTGAAGCTTTCTTT.

This clonotype has a count of ten or more. This chain connects TRBV7-8 to TRBJ2-7, with a possible D match to TRBD1 (6 bases). Germline V gene data show CDR1 as SGHVS and CDR2 as FQNEAQ. This CDR3 has 15 residues. The germline V and J ends were trimmed by 1 base and 5 bases, with 15 bases remaining between them. CDR3 nucleotides: TGTGCCAGCAGCTTAGTTGGGGGCGCAAGCGACGAGCAGTACTTC. It is translated as CASSLVGGASDEQYF. Using reference TRBV7-8 and TRBJ2-7 for the parts outside the CDR3, the full variable domain is GAGVSQSPRYKVAKRGQDVALRCDPISGHVSLFWYQQALGQGPEFLTYFQNEAQLDKSGLPSDRFFAERPEGSVSTLKIQRTQQEDSAVYLCASSLVGGASDEQYFGPGTRLTVT.

This clonotype came up a few times. The chain is built from TRBV7-9 and TRBJ2-3; no firm D call. Trimming pared 5 bases from V and 1 base from J, leaving 16 bases between. CDR1 is SEHNR, CDR2 FQNEAQ, per germline (reference sequence). The CDR3 is 16 amino acids. CDR3 bases: TGTGCCAGCAGCACCCAAGGAACTACTGGCACAGATACGCAGTATTTT. The encoded protein is CASSTQGTTGTDTQYF.

The CDR3 spells CASSLTSGSGGEQFF. In DNA form, the CDR3 reads TGTGCCAGCAGTTTAACTAGCGGGAGCGGGGGTGAGCAGTTCTTC. The chain uses TRBV27 and TRBJ2-1, with TRBD2 identical over 11 bases. Per germline, CDR1 MNHEY and CDR2 SMNVEV (reference sequence). Unmatched junction bases numbered 6, after V lost 2 bases and J lost 9 bases. This CDR3 is built from 15 residues.

In its sample, this clonotype was seen once. CDR3 DNA: TGTGCCAGCAGCCTACTGTCCCGGACAGGGTCCCCCATTCAGTACTTC. This encodes CASSLLSRTGSPIQYF. This chain uses TRBV7-6 with TRBJ2-4; 8 bases are shared with TRBD1. The germline CDR1 and CDR2 sequences are SGHVS and FNYEAQ. With 5 bases clipped from V and 9 bases from J, the junction kept 15 bases outside the gene matches. The CDR3 has 16 amino acids.

The V and J genes are TRBV7-8 and TRBJ1-1, with TRBD1 as a possible D gene (5 bases). Trimming stripped 2 bases from V and 5 bases from J, with 21 bases between. Germline CDR1 is SGHVS and CDR2 is FQNEAQ. There are 17 residues in the CDR3. CDR3 DNA: TGTGCCAGCAGCTTATTCGAGGGGCAGGGAGTGAGGACTGAAGCTTTCTTT. Its translation: CASSLFEGQGVRTEAFF.

This clonotype was observed a few times. The chain joins TRBV6-5 to TRBJ2-7, with D perhaps matching TRBD1 (5 bases). V was cut by 6 bases and J by 2 bases, with 17 bases left in between. The CDR3 is 15 residues long. The germline V gene has CDR1 MNHEY and CDR2 SVGAGI. The CDR3 region has the DNA TGTGCCAGCAGCAGTTACTGGGGCCCGACCTACGAGCAGTACTTC. It is translated as CASSSYWGPTYEQYF.

The chain carries TRBV5-4 and TRBJ2-1; D possibly corresponds to TRBD2 (5 bases). This CDR3 is built from 16 residues. In germline, CDR1 is SGHNT, CDR2 YYREEE (reference sequence). Between the trimmed V and J ends, which lost 4 bases and 8 bases, there was a span of 22 bases. CDR3 loop: CASSPGPGIYKDEQFF. The CDR3 coding sequence is TGTGCCAGCAGCCCCGGGCCCGGGATCTACAAGGATGAGCAGTTCTTC.

The sample holds a few counts of this clonotype. V is TRBV7-8 and J is TRBJ2-7; D call uncertain. CDR1 is SGHVS and CDR2 is FQNEAQ in the germline V gene. The CDR3 is 14 residues long. The V end was cut by 0 bases, the J end by 4 bases, with 10 bases between. CDR3: CASSLADTLYEQYF. CDR3 nucleotides: TGTGCCAGCAGCTTAGCTGACACCTTATACGAGCAGTACTTC.

This clonotype occurred a few times. The CDR3 nucleotides read TGTGCCAGCAGCCCACGGACAGGGAGAACCTACGAGCAGTACTTC. Its protein is CASSPRTGRTYEQYF. This chain uses TRBV11-2 with TRBJ2-7; TRBD1 aligns across 8 bases. The CDR3 is made up of 15 amino acids. Trimming cost V 5 bases and J 2 bases; bases outside gene matches: 8. Germline-derived CDR1 and CDR2 are SGHAT and FQNNGV.

This chain links TRBV27 with TRBJ2-7, with 10 bases that match TRBD1. Losses at the gene ends were 6 bases for V and 3 bases for J; bases not matched to a gene: 17. CDR1 MNHEY and CDR2 SMNVEV come from the germline V gene (reference sequence). CDR3 size: 18 residues. This CDR3 is CASSRVGTGDGPLYEQYF. The CDR3 region has the DNA TGTGCCAGCAGCAGGGTAGGGACAGGGGATGGTCCCCTCTACGAGCAGTACTTC.

J is TRBJ1-5 and V is TRBV20-1; 7 bases agree with TRBD1. This CDR3 spans 15 amino acids. The germline V gene has CDR1 DFQATT and CDR2 SNEGSKA (reference sequence). V trimming: 3 bases; J trimming: 1 base; junction bases outside the gene matches: 6. DNA for the CDR3: TGCAGTGCTAGGTTAGACAGGGAGAGCAATCAGCCCCAGCATTTT. Its protein product is CSARLDRESNQPQHF.

This clonotype occurred a few times. The genes are TRBV10-3 and TRBJ2-2; no reliable D call. The length of the CDR3 is 14 residues. CDR1 and CDR2 (germline): ENHRY, SYGVKD. The ends were cut back, 2 bases at V and 1 base at J, with 5 bases in the middle. In nucleotides, the CDR3 is TGTGCCATCAGTGAGAGGGAGAACACCGGGGAGCTGTTTTTT. Its protein product is CAISERENTGELFF.

This chain connects TRBV20-1 to TRBJ2-3, with 7 bases aligning to TRBD2. The CDR3 runs 14 residues. J gave up 0 bases and V 7 bases, and 7 bases lay outside the gene matches. Per germline, CDR1 DFQATT and CDR2 SNEGSKA (reference sequence). CDR3 nucleotide sequence: TGCAGTGGGATTGATAGCGGGAGCACAGATACGCAGTATTTT. Translating it yields CSGIDSGSTDTQYF.

Turning to this clonotype: A clone one base away is much larger, so this may be a read error. The chain combines TRBV7-2 with TRBJ2-2, with D perhaps being TRBD1 or TRBD2 (5 bases each). Germline V lookup: CDR1 SGHTA, CDR2 FQGNSA. There are 15 residues in the CDR3. The CDR3 DNA reads as TGTGCCAGCAGTATCCGGGACCCCCGCACCGGGGAGCCGTTTTTT. Amino acid sequence: CASSIRDPRTGEPFF.

This chain uses TRBV2 with TRBJ2-1; D perhaps matches TRBD2 (6 bases). V lost 7 bases to trimming and J lost 4 bases, with 17 bases between them. The CDR3 length is 15 residues. Germline V gene sequence: CDR1 SNHLY, CDR2 FYNNEI. CDR3 DNA sequence: TGTGCCAGCACGCGTGGGGGAGGTCAGTACAATGAGCAGTTCTTC. It encodes CASTRGGGQYNEQFF. Together with reference TRBV2 and TRBJ2-1, the CDR3 gives the full variable domain: EPEVTQTPSHQVTQMGQEVILRCVPISNHLYFYWYRQILGQKVEFLVSFYNNEISEKSEIFDDQFSVERPDGSNFTLKIRSTKLEDSAMYFCASTRGGGQYNEQFFGPGTRLTVL.